These 11 T cell receptor beta chains came from one sample sequenced in a study of CD8 T cells in ankylosing spondylitis. TCRdb itself ran the 5' RACE reads through MiXCR, one entry per CDR3 protein. The data show fewer than 400,000 distinct CDR3 sequences, approximately 20% seen once. Study-level results: For ankylosing spondylitis blood, a TCR beta motif of about eight highly homologous variants appeared characteristic.

No cognate antigen is known for these TCRs. Sequences were obtained from blood, either unsorted or a sorted T cell fraction (not recorded which). The receptors were sampled from a male donor with ankylosing spondylitis.

This sequence joins TRBV24-1 and TRBJ2-3; D is perhaps TRBD2 (6 bases). Germline assignment: CDR1 KGHDR and CDR2 SFDVKD. The CDR3 is 15 residues long. V was cut by 0 bases and J by 3 bases, with 9 bases left in between. The CDR3 reads CATSDLTGGTDTQYF. CDR3 DNA sequence: TGTGCCACCAGTGATTTGACCGGGGGTACAGATACGCAGTATTTT.

Here the CDR3 DNA reads TGTGCCAGCGGCGTATTAGGGAGGGCTGGGGCCAACGTCCTGACTTTC. It encodes CASGVLGRAGANVLTF. This sequence joins TRBV28 and TRBJ2-6; 7 bases agree with TRBD2. The CDR3 totals 16 residues. J lost 2 bases, V lost 8 bases, and 9 bases had no gene match. CDR1 and CDR2 from the germline V gene are MDHEN and SYDVKM.

This clonotype was counted at least ten times. The V and J genes are TRBV11-2 and TRBJ2-3; D is perhaps TRBD2 (5 bases). There are 15 residues in the CDR3. Germline-derived CDR1 and CDR2 are SGHAT and FQNNGV. Between the trimmed V and J ends, which lost 1 base and 2 bases, there was a span of 10 bases. The CDR3 reads CASSLARVTTDTQYF. In nucleotides, the CDR3 is TGTGCCAGCAGCTTAGCGCGGGTCACCACAGATACGCAGTATTTT.

This clonotype has more than one count but fewer than ten. The rearrangement links TRBV6-2 or TRBV6-3 to TRBJ2-7, with D possibly TRBD2 on 5 matching bases. The CDR3 extends over 15 amino acids. The germline V gene encodes CDR1 MNHEY and CDR2 SVGEGT. V lost 0 bases, J lost 2 bases, and 11 bases lay in between. This CDR3 reads CASSYSEDSAYEQYF. The CDR3 coding sequence is TGTGCCAGCAGTTACTCGGAGGACTCAGCCTACGAGCAGTACTTC.

CDR3 region: CSVARDQNEQFF. The CDR3 nucleotides read TGCAGCGTTGCAAGGGACCAGAATGAGCAGTTCTTC. The chain couples TRBV29-1 to TRBJ2-1; either TRBD1 or TRBD2 may supply D (5 bases each). CDR1 SQVTM and CDR2 ANQGSEA come from the germline V gene. The CDR3 loop spans 12 amino acids. Deletions cut 4 bases from V and 7 bases from J, with 11 bases between.

Only a few counts were recorded for this clonotype. The chain has TRBV29-1 and TRBJ1-2; 9 bases agree with TRBD1. The CDR3 is 14 amino acids. After removal of 0 bases from V and 7 bases from J, the junction contained 6 bases not matched to a gene. Germline assignment: CDR1 SQVTM and CDR2 ANQGSEA. Written as DNA, the CDR3 is TGCAGCGTTGAAGATACAGGGGGCGTAAGTGGCTACACCTTC. This sequence encodes CSVEDTGGVSGYTF.

The chain joins TRBV12-3 or TRBV12-4 to TRBJ2-2; TRBD2 aligns across 10 bases. The CDR3 loop spans 17 amino acids. Germline trimming cut 4 bases from V and 6 bases from J; bases unmatched to any gene: 11. The CDR3 protein is CASSYNSGRSYAGELFF. In DNA, the CDR3 is TGTGCCAGCAGTTATAATAGCGGGAGGAGTTACGCCGGGGAGCTGTTTTTT.

This clonotype was recorded a few times. The chain uses TRBV5-6 and TRBJ2-3, with D tentatively TRBD1 or TRBD2 (5 bases each). Germline V gene lookup returns CDR1 SGHDT and CDR2 YYEEEE. This CDR3 is built from 19 residues. Trimming left V 0 bases short and J 0 bases short, with 20 bases between. The chain's CDR3 is CASSLGGPRLTDSTDTQYF. As DNA, the CDR3 is TGTGCCAGCAGCTTGGGGGGCCCCCGACTAACCGATAGCACAGATACGCAGTATTTT.

This chain links TRBV3-1 with TRBJ2-4; no definite D call. This CDR3 has 14 residues. Germline CDR1 is LGHDT and CDR2 is YNNKEL (reference sequence). The V end was cut by 2 bases, the J end by 6 bases, with 11 bases between. CDR3 region: CASSQSVGGNIQYF. The DNA of the CDR3 is TGTGCCAGCAGCCAAAGTGTGGGCGGAAACATTCAGTACTTC.

This clonotype came up many times. The chain links TRBV5-1 to TRBJ1-2; D call uncertain. This CDR3 is built from 14 residues. Trimming removed 0 bases at V and 4 bases at J, with 10 bases between. Germline values: CDR1 SGHRS, CDR2 YFSETQ. CDR3 amino acids: CASSLEIDLYGYTF. The CDR3 DNA reads as TGCGCCAGCAGCTTGGAGATTGACCTCTATGGCTACACCTTC.

The chain links TRBV10-3 to TRBJ2-3; 8 nucleotides agree with TRBD1. The CDR3 length is 13 residues. Germline-derived CDR1 and CDR2 are ENHRY and SYGVKD. J lost 1 base, V lost 6 bases, and 0 bases had no gene match. In nucleotides, the CDR3 is TGTGCCATCAGGGGACAGGGCACAGATACGCAGTATTTT. This codes for CAIRGQGTDTQYF.